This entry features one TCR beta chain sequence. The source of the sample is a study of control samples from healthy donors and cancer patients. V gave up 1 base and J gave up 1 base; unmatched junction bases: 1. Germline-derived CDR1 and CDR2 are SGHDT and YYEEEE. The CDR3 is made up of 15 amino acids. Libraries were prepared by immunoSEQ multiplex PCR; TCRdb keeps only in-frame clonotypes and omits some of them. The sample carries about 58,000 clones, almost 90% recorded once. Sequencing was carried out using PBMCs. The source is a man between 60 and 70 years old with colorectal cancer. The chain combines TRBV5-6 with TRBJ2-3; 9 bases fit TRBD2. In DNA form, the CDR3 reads TGTGCCAGCAGCTTGAGGACTAGCGGCACAGATACGCAGTATTTT. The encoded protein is CASSLRTSGTDTQYF.